The next 3 T cell receptor beta chains were all read from a single sample in a study of blood T cell repertoires in COVID-19. Using immunoSEQ multiplex PCR, the repertoire was profiled, and TCRdb retains in-frame clones only, with some absent. The top ten hold 1.5% to 2% of the sample, which has around 450,000 clones, 87% seen once. The specimen was PBMCs or T cells enriched from blood (not recorded which). The receptors originated from a woman in her late teens or twenties with acute COVID-19.

The chain combines TRBV6-5 with TRBJ2-5; maybe TRBD1 (5 bases). This CDR3 spans 15 amino acids. Per the germline V gene, CDR1 is MNHEY and CDR2 is SVGAGI. Trimming removed 2 bases at V and 2 bases at J, with 12 bases between. CDR3 in DNA: TGTGCCAGCAGTTACGGGGCAGTCATGCAAGAGACCCAGTACTTC. It codes for CASSYGAVMQETQYF.

V gene TRBV27 combines with J gene TRBJ2-7; D perhaps matches TRBD1 (5 bases). Trimming shortened V by 2 bases and J by 2 bases, and 10 bases separated the two germline ends. Germline V CDR1 and CDR2: MNHEY, SMNVEV (reference sequence). The length of the CDR3 is 14 residues. The CDR3 loop is CASSLKGITYEQYF. The CDR3 DNA reads as TGTGCCAGCAGTTTAAAGGGGATCACCTACGAGCAGTACTTC.

There are a few counts of this clone. This chain uses TRBV6-5 with TRBJ1-1, with a weak D call TRBD1 (5 bases). This CDR3 has 15 residues. The germline V gene has CDR1 MNHEY and CDR2 SVGAGI. Trimming pared 2 bases from V and 1 base from J, leaving 11 bases between. This CDR3 is CASSYLGEANTEAFF. The CDR3 nucleotides read TGTGCCAGCAGTTACCTGGGGGAGGCGAACACTGAAGCTTTCTTT.